Described below is a single T cell receptor (beta chain) sequence and its context. Its antigen is unknown. These data originate in a study of OX40 agonist ivuxolimab in advanced cancers. Background on the study: Partial responses, seen in three patients, involved one hepatocellular carcinoma and two cutaneous melanomas.

This CDR3 region has 15 residues. Germline lookup yields CDR1 KGHSH and CDR2 LQKENI. The ends lost 2 bases at V and 0 bases at J; junction bases unmatched: 4. Whole-study findings and limits: CD4+ T cells averaged fewer expanded clones than CD8+ T cells.

The method was immunoSEQ multiplex PCR; TCRdb's version includes in-frame clones alone and lacks a portion of them. The sample records 20,000 to 25,000 clones, about nine tenths being singletons. The V call is TRBV18, the J call TRBJ2-7; TRBD1 aligns across 7 bases. Sequencing used CD4+ or CD8+ T cells sorted from blood, obtained in a trial of the OX40 agonist ivuxolimab. The sequence came from an adult with an advanced solid tumor such as melanoma, head and neck, liver or kidney cancer. The CDR3 bases are TGTGCCAGCTCACCAGCAGGGGGAAGCTCCTACGAGCAGTACTTC. As protein: CASSPAGGSSYEQYF.